This T cell receptor beta chain was profiled in a study of early stage breast cancer tumors. TCRdb's copy holds only in-frame clones and misses some; the assay was immunoSEQ multiplex PCR. The data hold about 8,400 clones, with about 80% observed a single time. The CDR3 runs 14 residues. With 3 bases removed from V and 2 bases from J, the gap between germline ends came to 8 bases. Germline-derived CDR1 and CDR2 are MRHNA and SNTAGT. This TCR derives from a person in their sixties with breast cancer. The specimen was normal breast tissue next to the tumor. The V and J genes are TRBV6-4 and TRBJ1-3; D might be TRBD1 (5 bases). The CDR3 DNA follows: TGTGCCAGCAGTGATCAGGGAGCTGGAAACACCATATATTTT. It encodes CASSDQGAGNTIYF.